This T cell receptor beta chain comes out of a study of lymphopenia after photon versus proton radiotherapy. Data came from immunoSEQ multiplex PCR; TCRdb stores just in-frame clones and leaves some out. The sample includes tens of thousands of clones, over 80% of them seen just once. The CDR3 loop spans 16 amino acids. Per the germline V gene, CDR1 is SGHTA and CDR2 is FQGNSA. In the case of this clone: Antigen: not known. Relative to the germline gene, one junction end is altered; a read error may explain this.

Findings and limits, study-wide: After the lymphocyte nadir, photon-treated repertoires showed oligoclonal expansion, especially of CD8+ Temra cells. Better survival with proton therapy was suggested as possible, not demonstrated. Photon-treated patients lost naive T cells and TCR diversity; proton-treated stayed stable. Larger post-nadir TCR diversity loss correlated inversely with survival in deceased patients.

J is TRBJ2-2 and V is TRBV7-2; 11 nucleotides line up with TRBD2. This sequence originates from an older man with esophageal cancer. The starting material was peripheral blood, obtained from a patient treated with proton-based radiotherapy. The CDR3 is CASSIAGGPNTGELFF. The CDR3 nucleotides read TGTGCCAGCAGCATAGCGGGGGGGCCCAACACCGGGGAGCTGTTTTTT.